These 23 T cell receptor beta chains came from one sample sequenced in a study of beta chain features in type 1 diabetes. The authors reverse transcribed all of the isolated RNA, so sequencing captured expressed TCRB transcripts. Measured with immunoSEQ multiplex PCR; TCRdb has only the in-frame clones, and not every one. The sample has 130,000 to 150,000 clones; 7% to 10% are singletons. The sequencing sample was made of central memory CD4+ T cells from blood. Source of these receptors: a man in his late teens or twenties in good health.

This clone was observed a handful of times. Here the CDR3 reads CASSVSTVSSYNEQFF. DNA for the CDR3: TGTGCCAGCAGCGTTAGTACAGTAAGCTCCTACAATGAGCAGTTCTTC. The V and J genes are TRBV7-8 and TRBJ2-1; D ambiguous. The CDR3 is 16 residues long. Germline V gene sequence: CDR1 SGHVS, CDR2 FQNEAQ. V was clipped by 5 bases and J by 0 bases, with 14 bases between them.

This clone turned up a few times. For the CDR3, the DNA is TGTGCCAGCAGTGGGGCGGGGGGGCCGTCAGATACGCAGTATTTT. It specifies CASSGAGGPSDTQYF. The chain links TRBV2 to TRBJ2-3; TRBD2 agrees at 9 bases. CDR3 length: 15 amino acids. V trimming: 4 bases; J trimming: 4 bases; junction bases outside the gene matches: 6. CDR1 is SNHLY, CDR2 FYNNEI, per germline.

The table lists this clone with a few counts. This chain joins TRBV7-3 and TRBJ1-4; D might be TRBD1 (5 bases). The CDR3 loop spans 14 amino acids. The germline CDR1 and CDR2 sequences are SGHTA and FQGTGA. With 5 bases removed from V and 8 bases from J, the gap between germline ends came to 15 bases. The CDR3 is CASSVQGNGEKLFF. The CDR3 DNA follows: TGTGCCAGCAGCGTTCAGGGTAATGGGGAAAAACTGTTTTTT.

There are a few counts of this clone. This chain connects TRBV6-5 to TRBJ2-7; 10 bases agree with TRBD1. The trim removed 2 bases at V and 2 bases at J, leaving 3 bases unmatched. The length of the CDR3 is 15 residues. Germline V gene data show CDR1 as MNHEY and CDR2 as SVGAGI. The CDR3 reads CASSYRDRGPYEQYF. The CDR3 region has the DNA TGTGCCAGCAGTTACCGGGACAGGGGACCCTACGAGCAGTACTTC.

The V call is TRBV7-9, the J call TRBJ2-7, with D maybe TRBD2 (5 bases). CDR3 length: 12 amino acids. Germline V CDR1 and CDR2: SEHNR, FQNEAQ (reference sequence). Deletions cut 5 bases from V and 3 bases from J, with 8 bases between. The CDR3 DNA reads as TGTGCCAGCAGCCGAGACTACTACGAGCAGTACTTC. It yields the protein CASSRDYYEQYF.

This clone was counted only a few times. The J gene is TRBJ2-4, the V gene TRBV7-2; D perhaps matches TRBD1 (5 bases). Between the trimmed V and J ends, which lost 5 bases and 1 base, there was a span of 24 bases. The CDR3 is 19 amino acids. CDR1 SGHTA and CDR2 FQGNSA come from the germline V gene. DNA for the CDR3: TGTGCCAGCAGCCTTACTTATGTATATGGGGCATTGGCCAAAAACATTCAGTACTTC. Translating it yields CASSLTYVYGALAKNIQYF. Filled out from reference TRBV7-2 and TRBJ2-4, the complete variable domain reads GAGVSQSPSNKVTEKGKDVELRCDPISGHTALYWYRQSLGQGLEFLIYFQGNSAPDKSGLPSDRFSAERTGGSVSTLTIQRTQQEDSAVYLCASSLTYVYGALAKNIQYFGAGTRLSVL.

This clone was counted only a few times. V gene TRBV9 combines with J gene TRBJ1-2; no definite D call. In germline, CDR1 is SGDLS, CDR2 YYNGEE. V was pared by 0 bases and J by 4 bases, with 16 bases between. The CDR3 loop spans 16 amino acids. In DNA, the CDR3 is TGTGCCAGCAGCGTAGCTGCAGGTGCGAGAAGCTATGGCTACACCTTC. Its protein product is CASSVAAGARSYGYTF.

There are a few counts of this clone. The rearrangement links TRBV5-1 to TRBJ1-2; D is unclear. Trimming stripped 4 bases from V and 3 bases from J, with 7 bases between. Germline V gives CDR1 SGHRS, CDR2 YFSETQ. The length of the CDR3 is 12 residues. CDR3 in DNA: TGCGCCAGCAGCCCCGGGGACTATGGCTACACCTTC. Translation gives CASSPGDYGYTF.

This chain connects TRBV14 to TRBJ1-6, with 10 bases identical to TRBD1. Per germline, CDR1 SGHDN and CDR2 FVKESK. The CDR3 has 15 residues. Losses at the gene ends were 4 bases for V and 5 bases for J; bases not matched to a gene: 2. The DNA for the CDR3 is TGTGCCAGCAGCCCAGGGACAGGGGATAATTCACCCCTCCACTTT. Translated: CASSPGTGDNSPLHF.

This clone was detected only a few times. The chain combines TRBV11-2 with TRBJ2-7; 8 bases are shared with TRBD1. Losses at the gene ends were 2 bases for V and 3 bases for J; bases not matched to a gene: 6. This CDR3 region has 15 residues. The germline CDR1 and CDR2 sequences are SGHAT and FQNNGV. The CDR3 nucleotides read TGTGCCAGCAGCTTAACAGGGGGGTTTTACTACGAGCAGTACTTC. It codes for CASSLTGGFYYEQYF.

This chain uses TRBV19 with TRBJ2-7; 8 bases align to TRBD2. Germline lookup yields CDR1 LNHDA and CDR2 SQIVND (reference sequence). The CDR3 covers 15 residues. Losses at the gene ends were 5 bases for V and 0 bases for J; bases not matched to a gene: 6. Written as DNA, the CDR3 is TGTGCCAGTAGTTTCGAGCGGGGGTCCTCCTACGAGCAGTACTTC. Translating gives CASSFERGSSYEQYF.

For the CDR3, the DNA is TGTGCCAGCACCCGGGACACTAACTCCTACGAGCAGTACTTC. Translating it yields CASTRDTNSYEQYF. The V gene is TRBV2, the J gene TRBJ2-7; possibly TRBD1 for D (6 bases). The germline V gene encodes CDR1 SNHLY and CDR2 FYNNEI. Trimming took 7 bases from V and 0 from J, leaving 13 bases between them. This CDR3 region has 14 residues.

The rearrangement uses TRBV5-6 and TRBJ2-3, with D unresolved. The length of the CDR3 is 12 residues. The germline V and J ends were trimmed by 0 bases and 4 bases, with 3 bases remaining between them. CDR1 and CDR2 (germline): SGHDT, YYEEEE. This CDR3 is CASSLAADTQYF. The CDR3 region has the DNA TGTGCCAGCAGCTTGGCGGCAGATACGCAGTATTTT.

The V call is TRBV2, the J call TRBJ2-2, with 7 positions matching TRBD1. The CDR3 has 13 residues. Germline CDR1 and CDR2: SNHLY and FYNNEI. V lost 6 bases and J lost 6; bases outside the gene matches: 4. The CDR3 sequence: CASRATGSGELFF. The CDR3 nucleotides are TGTGCCAGCAGGGCGACAGGGTCCGGGGAGCTGTTTTTT.

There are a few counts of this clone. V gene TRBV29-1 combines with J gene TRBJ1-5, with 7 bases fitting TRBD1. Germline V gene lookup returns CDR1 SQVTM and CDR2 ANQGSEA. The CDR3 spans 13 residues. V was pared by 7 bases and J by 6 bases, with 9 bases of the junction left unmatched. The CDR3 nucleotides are TGCAGCGCTGGGGACAGTGGGGGTCAGCCCCAGCATTTT. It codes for CSAGDSGGQPQHF.

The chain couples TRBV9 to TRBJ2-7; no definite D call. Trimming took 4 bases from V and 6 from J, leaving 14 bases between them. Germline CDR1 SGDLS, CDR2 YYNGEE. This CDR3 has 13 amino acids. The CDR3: CASSPLHPSEQYF. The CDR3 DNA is TGTGCCAGCAGCCCTTTACACCCATCCGAGCAGTACTTC.

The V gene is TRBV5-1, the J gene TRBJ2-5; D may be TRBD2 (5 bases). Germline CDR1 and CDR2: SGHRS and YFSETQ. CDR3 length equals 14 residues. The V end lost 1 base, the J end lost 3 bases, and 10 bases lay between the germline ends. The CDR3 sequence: CASSLSAREETQYF. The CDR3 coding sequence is TGCGCCAGCAGCTTGAGTGCGCGGGAAGAGACCCAGTACTTC.

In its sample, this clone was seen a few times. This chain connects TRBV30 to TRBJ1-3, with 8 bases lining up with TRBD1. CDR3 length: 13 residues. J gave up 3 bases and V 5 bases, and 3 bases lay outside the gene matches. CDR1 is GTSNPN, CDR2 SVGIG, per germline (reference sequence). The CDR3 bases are TGTGCCTGGGACAGGGGATTTGGAAACACCATATATTTT. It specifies CAWDRGFGNTIYF.

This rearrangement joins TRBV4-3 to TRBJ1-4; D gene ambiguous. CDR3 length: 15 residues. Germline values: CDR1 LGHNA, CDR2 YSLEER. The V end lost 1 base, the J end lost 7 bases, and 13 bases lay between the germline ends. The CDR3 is CASSQVKTGPEKLFF. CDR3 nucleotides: TGCGCCAGCAGCCAAGTAAAAACTGGTCCTGAAAAACTGTTTTTT.

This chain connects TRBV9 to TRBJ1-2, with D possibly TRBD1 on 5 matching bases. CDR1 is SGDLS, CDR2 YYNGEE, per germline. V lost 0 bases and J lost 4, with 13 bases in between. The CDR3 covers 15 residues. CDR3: CASSVEGAASYGYTF. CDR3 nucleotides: TGTGCCAGCAGCGTAGAAGGGGCAGCTTCCTATGGCTACACCTTC.

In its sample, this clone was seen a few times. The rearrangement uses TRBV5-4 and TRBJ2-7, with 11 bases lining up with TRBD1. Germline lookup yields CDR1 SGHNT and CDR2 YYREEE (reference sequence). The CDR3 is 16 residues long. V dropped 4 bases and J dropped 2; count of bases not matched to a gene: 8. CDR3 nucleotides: TGTGCCAGCAGCCCCGGGGGGGGACAGGGGGCCTACGAGCAGTACTTC. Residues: CASSPGGGQGAYEQYF.

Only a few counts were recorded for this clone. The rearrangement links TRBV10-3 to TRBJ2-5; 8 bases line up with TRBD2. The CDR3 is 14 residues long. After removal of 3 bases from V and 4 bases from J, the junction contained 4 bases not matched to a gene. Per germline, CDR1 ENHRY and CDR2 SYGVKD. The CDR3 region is CAISDGTSGETQYF. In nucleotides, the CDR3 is TGTGCCATCAGTGATGGTACTAGCGGAGAGACCCAGTACTTC.

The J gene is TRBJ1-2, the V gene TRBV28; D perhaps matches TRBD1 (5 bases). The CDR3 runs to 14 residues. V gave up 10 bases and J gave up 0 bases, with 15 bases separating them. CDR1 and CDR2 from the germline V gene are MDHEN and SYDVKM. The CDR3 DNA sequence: TGTGCCATCATGGACACGATTTCTAACTATGGCTACACCTTC. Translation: CAIMDTISNYGYTF.